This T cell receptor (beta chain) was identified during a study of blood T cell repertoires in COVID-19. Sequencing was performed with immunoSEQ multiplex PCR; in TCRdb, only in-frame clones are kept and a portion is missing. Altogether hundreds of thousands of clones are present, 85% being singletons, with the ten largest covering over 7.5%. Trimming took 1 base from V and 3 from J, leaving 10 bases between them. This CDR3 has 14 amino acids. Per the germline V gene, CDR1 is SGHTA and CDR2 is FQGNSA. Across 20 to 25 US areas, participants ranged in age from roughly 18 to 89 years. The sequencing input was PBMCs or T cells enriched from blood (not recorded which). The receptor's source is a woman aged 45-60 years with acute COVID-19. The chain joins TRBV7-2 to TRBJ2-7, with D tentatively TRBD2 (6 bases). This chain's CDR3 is CASSLDPGSYEQYF. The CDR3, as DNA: TGTGCCAGCAGCTTAGATCCCGGGAGCTACGAGCAGTACTTC.